This TCR beta chain emerged from a study of tumor-infiltrating lymphocytes in primary liver carcinoma. Overall study results and limits: A small share of top clones, only about 7.5-25%, was found in all five tumor regions.

TCR beta cDNA came from around 0.5 ug total RNA, primed with a constant-region primer. Three nested multiplex PCR rounds of slightly modified ARM-PCR generated TCR beta libraries. The opening two PCR rounds, about 10 cycles each, paired TRBV1-TRBV30 forward primers with a C-beta reverse primer. MiXCR was run by TCRdb on the multiplex PCR reads, yielding one entry per CDR3 protein. The repertoire holds about 60,000 distinct CDR3 sequences, with 71% as singletons. This clonotype was detected many times. Antigen: not known. The roughly 17-31 mg bulk tissue piece was not sorted before simultaneous RNA and DNA extraction. The CDR3 runs to 13 residues.

This clonotype was sampled from a man between 35 and 55 years old with primary liver carcinoma and hepatitis B virus infection. The J gene is TRBJ2-5, the V gene TRBV1. TRBV1 has pseudogene status. Input material: liver tumor tissue from sampling region 4. Subset of the sample: tumor region T4, right-lateral pole. The CDR3: CTSSHDIQETQYF. CDR3 DNA: TGCACCAGCAGTCACGACATACAAGAGACCCAGTACTTC.